Below, 10 T cell receptor beta chains from the same sample are listed, as sequenced in a study of blood T cell repertoires in COVID-19. Measured with immunoSEQ multiplex PCR; TCRdb has only the in-frame clones, and not every one. The sample yields under 350,000 clones, over 75% seen once. Sequenced material: PBMCs or T cells enriched from blood (not recorded which). Every receptor here comes from a man younger than 40 who had recovered from COVID-19.

V and J are TRBV28 and TRBJ2-6, with D perhaps matching TRBD1 (7 bases). The CDR3 length is 18 residues. Looked up from germline, CDR1 is MDHEN and CDR2 is SYDVKM. The V end was cut by 2 bases, the J end by 0 bases, with 14 bases between. The CDR3 protein is CASSLPLRGASGANVLTF. The CDR3 DNA sequence: TGTGCCAGCAGTTTACCCCTCAGGGGGGCCTCTGGGGCCAACGTCCTGACTTTC.

The chain uses TRBV2 and TRBJ1-6; no definite D call. The CDR3 loop spans 14 amino acids. From germline, CDR1 is SNHLY and CDR2 FYNNEI. Deletions cut 10 bases from V and 7 bases from J, with 17 bases between. In DNA, the CDR3 is TGTGCCATCAGGAGTGAGGGAGGCAATTCACCCCTCCACTTT. Translated: CAIRSEGGNSPLHF.

The genes are TRBV5-4 and TRBJ1-1; D uncertain. The CDR3 is 15 amino acids. With 6 bases removed from V and 0 bases from J, the gap between germline ends came to 15 bases. Germline V gene lookup returns CDR1 SGHNT and CDR2 YYREEE (reference sequence). In DNA form, the CDR3 reads TGTGCCAGCAAAGACCGGTCGGGGTTGAACACTGAAGCTTTCTTT. It codes for CASKDRSGLNTEAFF.

The rearrangement uses TRBV6-5 and TRBJ2-1, with 7 bases aligning to TRBD2. The CDR3 has 16 residues. Unmatched junction bases numbered 11, after V lost 0 bases and J lost 9 bases. In germline, CDR1 is MNHEY, CDR2 SVGAGI. The CDR3 DNA follows: TGTGCCAGCAGTTACTCGAGAGGATGGACTAGGGGTGAGCAGTTCTTC. Amino acids: CASSYSRGWTRGEQFF.

The chain recombines TRBV12-5 with TRBJ2-7; TRBD2 might be the D (5 bases). With 7 bases removed from V and 4 bases from J, the gap between germline ends came to 17 bases. The CDR3 runs 14 residues. CDR1 and CDR2 from the germline V gene are LGHNT and FRNRAP. Here the CDR3 DNA reads TGTGCTAGTGTTCGGACTGGAACTCAATACGAGCAGTACTTC. Translating it yields CASVRTGTQYEQYF.

The chain carries TRBV7-9 and TRBJ1-3; D gene unclear. Looked up from germline, CDR1 is SEHNR and CDR2 is FQNEAQ (reference sequence). V gave up 3 bases and J gave up 3 bases, with 9 bases separating them. The CDR3 loop spans 14 amino acids. The CDR3 region has the DNA TGTGCCAGCAGCTTTGAAGTGCGTGGAAACACCATATATTTT. Its protein is CASSFEVRGNTIYF.

The chain carries TRBV9 and TRBJ2-7; no reliable D call. Trimming stripped 0 bases from V and 1 base from J, with 5 bases between. The CDR3 has 13 residues. Germline V gene sequence: CDR1 SGDLS, CDR2 YYNGEE. This CDR3 reads CASSVAESYEQYF. Written as DNA, the CDR3 is TGTGCCAGCAGCGTAGCAGAATCCTACGAGCAGTACTTC.

The rearrangement uses TRBV27 and TRBJ1-6, with 10 nucleotides matching TRBD1. V trimming: 7 bases; J trimming: 10 bases; junction bases outside the gene matches: 4. The germline CDR1 and CDR2 sequences are MNHEY and SMNVEV (reference sequence). This CDR3 is 13 amino acids long. The DNA of the CDR3 is TGTGCCAGCACCGGGACAGGGGCCTCACCCCTCCACTTT. Translated, it gives CASTGTGASPLHF.

The J gene is TRBJ2-1, the V gene TRBV1; the D call of TRBD2 is as the table states it, not checked on the DNA. TRBV1 is deemed a pseudogene. The CDR3 covers 19 residues. The DNA for the CDR3 is TGCACCAGCAGCCAAGTCACTAGCGGGACCCGATATACCTACAATGAGCAGTTCTTC. Protein sequence: CTSSQVTSGTRYTYNEQFF.

In this sample, this clone turned up many times. The V gene is TRBV5-5, the J gene TRBJ1-3; TRBD1 might be the D (6 bases). Germline CDR1 is SGHKS and CDR2 is YYEKEE (reference sequence). The CDR3 is made up of 13 amino acids. V was shortened by 0 bases and J by 7 bases, with 8 bases between the two germline ends. CDR3: CASSLVQGNTIYF. The CDR3 DNA reads TGTGCCAGCAGCTTGGTCCAGGGGAACACCATATATTTT.